The following is a T cell receptor beta chain sequence with its context. Antigen: not known. These data belong to a study of T cell responses to AZD1222 COVID-19 vaccine. Study-wide results and limits: Most donors were white British and more were female, and clonal diversity was possibly underestimated. Repertoires were collected only later (after the peak T cell response had occurred). Unmutated variant regions are reportedly targeted by nearly half of spike-specific TCRs. Vaccine-related CD4 TCRs covered spike, predominating at 160-218 and 743-854.

The method was immunoSEQ multiplex PCR; TCRdb's version includes in-frame clones alone and lacks a portion of them. Here the sample spans approximately 99,000 clones, 70% to 90% being singletons. The CDR3 length is 16 residues. CDR1 and CDR2 from the germline V gene are SGHVT and SQSDAQ. Trimming pared 6 bases from V and 4 bases from J, leaving 22 bases between. Sequenced material: peripheral blood, taken on day 0 of AZD1222 vaccination. The sequence came from an adult in good health. The rearrangement links TRBV7-4 to TRBJ2-7; a weak D match, TRBD2 (7 bases). The CDR3 is CASSPRGYGGWYEQYF. For the CDR3, the DNA is TGTGCCAGCAGTCCCAGGGGCTACGGGGGGTGGTACGAGCAGTACTTC.